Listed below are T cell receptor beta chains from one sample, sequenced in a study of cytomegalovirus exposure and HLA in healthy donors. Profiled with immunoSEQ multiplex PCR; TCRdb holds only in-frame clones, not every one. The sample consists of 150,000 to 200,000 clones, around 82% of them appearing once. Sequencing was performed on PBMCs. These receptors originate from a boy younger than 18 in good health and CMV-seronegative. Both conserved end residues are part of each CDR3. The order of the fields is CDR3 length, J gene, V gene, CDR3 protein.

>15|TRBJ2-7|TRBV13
CASSPRTSGGREQYF
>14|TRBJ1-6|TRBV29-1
CSVRGQGAGSPLHF
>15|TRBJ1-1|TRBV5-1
CASRPSQGANTEAFF
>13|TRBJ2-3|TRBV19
CASSSPSGDTQYF
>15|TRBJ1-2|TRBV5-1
CASSLGQGNFYGYTF
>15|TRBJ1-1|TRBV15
CATSRGQGVYTEAFF
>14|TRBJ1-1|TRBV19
CASSDGQAWTEAFF
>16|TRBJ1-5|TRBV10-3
CAISESQVLGNQPQHF
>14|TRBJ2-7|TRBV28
CASKRLADEREQYF
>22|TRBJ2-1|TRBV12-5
CASGFRPGGLAGGRGTYNEQFF
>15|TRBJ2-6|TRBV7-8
CASSPRLAGANVLTF
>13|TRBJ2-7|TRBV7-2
CASSLNTNYEQYF
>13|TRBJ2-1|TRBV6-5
CASSSLSGEFPFF
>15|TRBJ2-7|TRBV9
CASSPHPRTSYEQYF
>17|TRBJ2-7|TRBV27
CASSSGLAGRLSYEQYF
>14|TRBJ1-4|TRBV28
CASTFDRFGEKLFF
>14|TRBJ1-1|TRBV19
CASSIRRGDTEAFF
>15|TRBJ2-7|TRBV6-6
CASIVTASGDAEQYF
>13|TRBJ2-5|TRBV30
CAWEYAFGETQYF
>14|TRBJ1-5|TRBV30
CAWTQGVSNQPQHF
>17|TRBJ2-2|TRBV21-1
CASSKVERRADTGELFF
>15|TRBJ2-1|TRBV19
CASTVAGGDYNEQFF
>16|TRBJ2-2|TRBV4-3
CASSVRVAGGPGELFF
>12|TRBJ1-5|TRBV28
CASSLEDQPQHF
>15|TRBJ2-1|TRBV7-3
CASSWTSGGTNEQFF
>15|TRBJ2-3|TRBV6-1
CASSERERPTDTQYF
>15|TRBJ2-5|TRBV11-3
CASSQTSGSSETQYF
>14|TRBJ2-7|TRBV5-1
CASSFGTVAYEQYF
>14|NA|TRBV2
CASSESPGIPEQYF
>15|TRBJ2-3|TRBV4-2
CASSHGTSVTDTQYF
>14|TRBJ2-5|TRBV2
CASSESLANRTQYF
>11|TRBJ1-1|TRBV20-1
CTSRVNTEAFF
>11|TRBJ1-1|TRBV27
CASEGGREAFF
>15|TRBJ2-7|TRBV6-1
CASNPATSATYEQYF
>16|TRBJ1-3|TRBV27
CASSLELPGAGNTIYF
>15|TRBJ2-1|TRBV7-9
CASSLVRSSYNEQFF
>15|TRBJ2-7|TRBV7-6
CASSSLTGSRYEQYF
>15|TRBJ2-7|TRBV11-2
CASSWVGGQFYEQYF
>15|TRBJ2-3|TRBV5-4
CASSFSVADTDTQYF
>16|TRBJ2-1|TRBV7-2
CASSPGLAGGLDEQFF